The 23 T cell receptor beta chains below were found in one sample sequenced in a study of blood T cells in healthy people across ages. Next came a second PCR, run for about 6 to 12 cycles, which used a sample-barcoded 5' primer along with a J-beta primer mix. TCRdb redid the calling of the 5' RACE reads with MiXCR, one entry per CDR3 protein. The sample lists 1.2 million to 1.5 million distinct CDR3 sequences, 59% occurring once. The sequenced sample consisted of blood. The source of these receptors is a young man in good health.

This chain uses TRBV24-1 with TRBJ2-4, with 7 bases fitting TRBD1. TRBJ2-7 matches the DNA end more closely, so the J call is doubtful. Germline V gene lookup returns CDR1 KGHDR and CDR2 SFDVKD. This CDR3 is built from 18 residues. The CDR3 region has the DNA TGTGCCACCAGTGACCGGGACAGCCCAGAAAAGAGTTCCTACGAGCAGTACTTC. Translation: CATSDRDSPEKSSYEQYF.

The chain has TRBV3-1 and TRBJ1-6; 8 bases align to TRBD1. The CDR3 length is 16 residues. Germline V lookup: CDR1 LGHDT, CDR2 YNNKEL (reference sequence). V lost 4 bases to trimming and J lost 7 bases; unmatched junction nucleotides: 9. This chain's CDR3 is CASSPPWTGRNSPLHF. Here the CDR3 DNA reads TGTGCCAGCAGCCCTCCCTGGACAGGGAGGAATTCACCCCTCCACTTT.

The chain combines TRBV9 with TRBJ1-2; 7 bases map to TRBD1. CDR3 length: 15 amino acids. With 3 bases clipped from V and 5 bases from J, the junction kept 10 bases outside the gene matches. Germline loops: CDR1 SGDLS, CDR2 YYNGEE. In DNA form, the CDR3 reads TGTGCCAGCAGCGCTATGGGACAGCCGTTTTATGGCTACACCTTC. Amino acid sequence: CASSAMGQPFYGYTF.

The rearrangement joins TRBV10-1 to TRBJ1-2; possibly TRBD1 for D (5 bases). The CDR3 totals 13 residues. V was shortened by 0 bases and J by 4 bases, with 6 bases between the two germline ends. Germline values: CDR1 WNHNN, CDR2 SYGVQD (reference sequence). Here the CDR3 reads CASSESDSYGYTF. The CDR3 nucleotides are TGCGCCAGCAGTGAGTCTGACAGCTATGGCTACACCTTC.

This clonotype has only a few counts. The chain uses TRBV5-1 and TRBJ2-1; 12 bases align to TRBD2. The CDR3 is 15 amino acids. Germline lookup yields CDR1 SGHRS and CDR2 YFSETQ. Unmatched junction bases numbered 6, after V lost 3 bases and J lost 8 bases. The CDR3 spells CASSSRLAGGHEQFF. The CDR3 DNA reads TGCGCCAGCAGCTCGAGGCTAGCGGGGGGGCATGAGCAGTTCTTC.

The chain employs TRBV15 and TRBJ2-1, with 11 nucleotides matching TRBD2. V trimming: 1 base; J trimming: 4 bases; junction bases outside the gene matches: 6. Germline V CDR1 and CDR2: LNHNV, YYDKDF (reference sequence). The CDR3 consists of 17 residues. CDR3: CATSRGLTSGSYNEQFF. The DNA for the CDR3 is TGTGCCACCAGCAGAGGCCTTACTAGCGGGAGTTACAATGAGCAGTTCTTC.

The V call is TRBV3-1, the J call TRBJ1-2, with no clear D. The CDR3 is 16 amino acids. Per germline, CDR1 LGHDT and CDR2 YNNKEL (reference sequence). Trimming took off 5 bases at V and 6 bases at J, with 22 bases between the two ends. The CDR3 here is CASSNTYEDGPNGYTF. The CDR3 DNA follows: TGTGCCAGCAGCAACACTTACGAGGACGGACCAAATGGCTACACCTTC.

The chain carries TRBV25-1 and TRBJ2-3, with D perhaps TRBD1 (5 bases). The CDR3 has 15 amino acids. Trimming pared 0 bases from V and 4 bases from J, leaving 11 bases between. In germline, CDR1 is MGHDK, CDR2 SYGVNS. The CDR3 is CASSEYRKGPDTQYF. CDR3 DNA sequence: TGTGCCAGCAGTGAATACAGAAAGGGGCCAGATACGCAGTATTTT.

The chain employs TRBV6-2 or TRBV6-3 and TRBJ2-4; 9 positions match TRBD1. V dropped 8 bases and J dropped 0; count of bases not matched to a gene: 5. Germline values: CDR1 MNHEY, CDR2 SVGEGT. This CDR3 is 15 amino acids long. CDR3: CASGTGQLAKNIQYF. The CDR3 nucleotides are TGTGCCAGCGGGACAGGGCAATTAGCCAAAAACATTCAGTACTTC.

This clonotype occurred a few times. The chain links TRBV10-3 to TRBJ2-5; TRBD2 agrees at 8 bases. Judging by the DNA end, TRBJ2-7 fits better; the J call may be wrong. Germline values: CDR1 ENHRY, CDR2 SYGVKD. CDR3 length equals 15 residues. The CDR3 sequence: CAISESERETYEQYF. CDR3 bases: TGTGCCATCAGTGAGTCCGAGCGGGAGACCTACGAGCAGTACTTC.

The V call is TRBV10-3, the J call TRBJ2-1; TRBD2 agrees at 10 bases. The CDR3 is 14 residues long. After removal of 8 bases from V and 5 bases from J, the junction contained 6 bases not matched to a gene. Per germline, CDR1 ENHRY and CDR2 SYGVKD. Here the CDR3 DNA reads TGTGCCATCTCCACCCTAGCGGGAGACAATGAGCAGTTCTTC. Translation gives CAISTLAGDNEQFF.

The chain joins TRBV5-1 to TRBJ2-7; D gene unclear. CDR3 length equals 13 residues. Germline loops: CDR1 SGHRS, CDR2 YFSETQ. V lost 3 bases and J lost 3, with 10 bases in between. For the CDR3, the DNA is TGCGCCAGCAGCTCGGTGCCTAACTACGAGCAGTACTTC. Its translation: CASSSVPNYEQYF.

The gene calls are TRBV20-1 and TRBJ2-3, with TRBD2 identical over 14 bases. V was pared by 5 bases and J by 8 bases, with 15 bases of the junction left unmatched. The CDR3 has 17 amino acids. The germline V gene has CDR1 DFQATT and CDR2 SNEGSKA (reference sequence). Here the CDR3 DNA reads TGCAGTGCTCTTACTGGACTAGCGGGGGGAACTAGCCCTACGCAGTATTTT. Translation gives CSALTGLAGGTSPTQYF.

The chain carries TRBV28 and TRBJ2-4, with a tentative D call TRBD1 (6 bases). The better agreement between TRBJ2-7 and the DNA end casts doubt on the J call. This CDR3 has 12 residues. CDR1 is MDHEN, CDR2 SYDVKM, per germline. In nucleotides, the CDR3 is TGTGCCAGCAGTAACAGGGTTTACGAGCAGTACTTC. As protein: CASSNRVYEQYF.

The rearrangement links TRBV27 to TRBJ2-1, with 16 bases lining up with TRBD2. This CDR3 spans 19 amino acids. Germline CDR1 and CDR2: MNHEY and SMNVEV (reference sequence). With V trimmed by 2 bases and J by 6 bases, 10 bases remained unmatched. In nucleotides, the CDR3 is TGTGCCAGCAGTTTAGGTCTGGGACTAGCGGGAGGGCCCCGCAATGAGCAGTTCTTC. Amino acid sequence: CASSLGLGLAGGPRNEQFF.

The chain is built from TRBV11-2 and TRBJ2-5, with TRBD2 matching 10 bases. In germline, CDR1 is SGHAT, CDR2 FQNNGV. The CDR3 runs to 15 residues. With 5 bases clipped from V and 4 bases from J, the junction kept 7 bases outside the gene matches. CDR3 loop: CASSESGGAGETQYF. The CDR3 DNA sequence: TGTGCCAGCAGCGAAAGCGGGGGGGCTGGAGAGACCCAGTACTTC.

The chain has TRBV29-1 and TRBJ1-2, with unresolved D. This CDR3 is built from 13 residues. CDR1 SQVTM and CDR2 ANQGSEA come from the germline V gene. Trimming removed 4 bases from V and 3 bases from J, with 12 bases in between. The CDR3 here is CSVGEQNHYGYTF. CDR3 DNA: TGCAGCGTTGGGGAACAGAATCACTATGGCTACACCTTC.

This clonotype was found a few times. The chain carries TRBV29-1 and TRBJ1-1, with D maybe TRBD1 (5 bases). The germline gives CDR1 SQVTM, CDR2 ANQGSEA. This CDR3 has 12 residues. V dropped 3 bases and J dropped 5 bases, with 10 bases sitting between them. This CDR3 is CSVDRGGTEAFF. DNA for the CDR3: TGCAGCGTTGACCGGGGGGGGACTGAAGCTTTCTTT.

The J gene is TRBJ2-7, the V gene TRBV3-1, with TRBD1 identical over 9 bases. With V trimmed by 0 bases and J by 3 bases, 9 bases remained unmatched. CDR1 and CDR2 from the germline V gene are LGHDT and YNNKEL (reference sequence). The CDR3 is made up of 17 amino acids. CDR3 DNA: TGTGCCAGCAGCCAAGAATCTACCTGGACAGGGGTCTACGAGCAGTACTTC. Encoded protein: CASSQESTWTGVYEQYF.

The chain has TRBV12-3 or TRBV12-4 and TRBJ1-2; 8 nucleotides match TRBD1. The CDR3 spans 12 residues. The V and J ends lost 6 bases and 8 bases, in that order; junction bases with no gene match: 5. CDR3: CASSWDRWGYTF. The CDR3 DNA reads TGTGCCAGCAGCTGGGACAGGTGGGGCTACACCTTC.

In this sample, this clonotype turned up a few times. The CDR3 is CASRTSGAPGETQYF. CDR3 coding DNA: TGTGCCAGCAGAACATCAGGGGCCCCTGGGGAGACCCAGTACTTC. The V call is TRBV12-3 or TRBV12-4, the J call TRBJ2-5; D perhaps matches TRBD1 (6 bases). The CDR3 is 15 residues long. With 6 bases removed from V and 5 bases from J, the gap between germline ends came to 19 bases.

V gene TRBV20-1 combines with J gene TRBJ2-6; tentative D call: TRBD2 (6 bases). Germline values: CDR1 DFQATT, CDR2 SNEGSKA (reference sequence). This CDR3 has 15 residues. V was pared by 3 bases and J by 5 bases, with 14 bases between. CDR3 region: CSASGGRYWANVLTF. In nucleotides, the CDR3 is TGCAGTGCTAGCGGGGGTCGGTATTGGGCCAACGTCCTGACTTTC.

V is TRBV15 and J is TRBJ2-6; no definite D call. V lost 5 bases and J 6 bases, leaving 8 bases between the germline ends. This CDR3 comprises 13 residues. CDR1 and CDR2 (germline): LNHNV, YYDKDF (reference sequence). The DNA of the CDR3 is TGTGCCACCAGCGCGGATGTGGCCAACGTCCTGACTTTC. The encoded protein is CATSADVANVLTF.